The 23 T cell receptor beta chains below all came from one sample that was sequenced in a study of shared clonotypes between healthy human individuals. Clones were sequenced by immunoSEQ multiplex PCR, and TCRdb holds only the in-frame ones, with some missing. The data contain 2 million or so clones, 85% to 95% of them singletons. Sequences were obtained from naive CD4+ T cells sorted from blood. As for subset: CD45RA+ positively selected. All receptors come from a man younger than 35 in good health.

The chain is built from TRBV29-1 and TRBJ2-1; 8 bases agree with TRBD2. V lost 5 bases, J lost 3 bases, and 6 bases stayed unmatched. Germline V gene data show CDR1 as SQVTM and CDR2 as ANQGSEA. The CDR3 length is 14 residues. The chain's CDR3 is CSVIAGTGYNEQFF. In nucleotides, the CDR3 is TGCAGCGTTATAGCGGGAACAGGCTACAATGAGCAGTTCTTC.

V gene TRBV6-1 combines with J gene TRBJ1-2, with D maybe TRBD1 (5 bases). Per the germline V gene, CDR1 is MNHNS and CDR2 is SASEGT. V lost 4 bases and J 4 bases, leaving 16 bases between the germline ends. The CDR3 runs to 15 residues. CDR3 in DNA: TGTGCCAGCAGTGCCCGATGGGGGGGACCCTATGGCTACACCTTC. The encoded protein is CASSARWGGPYGYTF.

V is TRBV4-3 and J is TRBJ2-7, with 7 bases identical to TRBD2. There are 15 residues in the CDR3. Germline values: CDR1 LGHNA, CDR2 YSLEER. V shed 0 bases, J shed 5 bases, and the junction held 7 bases outside the gene matches. The chain's CDR3 is CASSQEVGGVHEQYF. CDR3 bases: TGCGCCAGCAGCCAAGAAGTTGGGGGGGTCCACGAGCAGTACTTC.

The V gene is TRBV4-1, the J gene TRBJ1-2; no clear D. Germline loops: CDR1 MGHRA, CDR2 YSYEKL. CDR3 length equals 16 residues. Deletions cut 0 bases from V and 6 bases from J, with 17 bases between. The DNA of the CDR3 is TGCGCCAGCAGCCAAGAAGGAACGGGTAGAGAGAATGGCTACACCTTC. Translating it yields CASSQEGTGRENGYTF.

This chain joins TRBV6-1 and TRBJ1-6; TRBD1 matches at 7 bases. With 3 bases clipped from V and 6 bases from J, the junction kept 5 bases outside the gene matches. Germline CDR1 reads MNHNS; CDR2 reads SASEGT. CDR3 length equals 15 residues. CDR3 DNA: TGTGCCAGCAGTGAGTCCCACAGGGGTAATTCACCCCTCCACTTT. Amino acid sequence: CASSESHRGNSPLHF.

The chain is built from TRBV7-2 and TRBJ2-5; the D is unclear. The CDR3 totals 13 residues. In germline, CDR1 is SGHTA, CDR2 FQGNSA. Trimming removed 5 bases at V and 2 bases at J, with 9 bases between. The CDR3 bases are TGTGCCAGCAGCCCTCACGGACAAGAGACCCAGTACTTC. Amino acid sequence: CASSPHGQETQYF.

The chain couples TRBV20-1 to TRBJ2-7, with D hard to call. V lost 3 bases and J 3 bases, leaving 6 bases between the germline ends. Germline CDR1 DFQATT, CDR2 SNEGSKA (reference sequence). CDR3 length: 11 residues. The CDR3 region is CSASHFYEQYF. CDR3 nucleotide sequence: TGCAGTGCTAGTCACTTCTACGAGCAGTACTTC.

This rearrangement joins TRBV6-5 to TRBJ1-1, with D possibly matching TRBD1 (6 bases). The CDR3 spans 15 residues. Germline CDR1 MNHEY, CDR2 SVGAGI. Trimming stripped 4 bases from V and 0 bases from J, with 12 bases between. CDR3: CASSFDRYMNTEAFF. CDR3 bases: TGTGCCAGCAGTTTTGACAGGTATATGAACACTGAAGCTTTCTTT.

This chain joins TRBV23-1 and TRBJ2-5; D unresolved. TRBV23-1 has ORF status, its function being uncertain. V was trimmed by 5 bases and J by 5 bases, leaving 6 bases between them. This CDR3 comprises 11 residues. CDR3 nucleotides: TGCGCCAGCAGTGCCGGCGAGACCCAGTACTTC. Translation gives CASSAGETQYF.

This sequence joins TRBV7-2 and TRBJ2-3, with 11 bases aligning to TRBD2. V gave up 5 bases and J gave up 4 bases; unmatched junction bases: 8. The germline CDR1 and CDR2 sequences are SGHTA and FQGNSA. The CDR3 totals 16 residues. The CDR3 loop is CASSTVAGGPSDTQYF. The CDR3 nucleotides read TGTGCCAGCAGCACAGTAGCGGGAGGGCCGTCAGATACGCAGTATTTT.

This chain joins TRBV7-3 and TRBJ1-1, with 8 positions matching TRBD1. The CDR3 is 13 amino acids. Germline CDR1 and CDR2: SGHTA and FQGTGA. J gave up 4 bases and V 3 bases, and 1 base lay outside the gene matches. In DNA, the CDR3 is TGTGCCAGCAGCTTCCAGGGGGCCACTGAAGCTTTCTTT. Amino acid sequence: CASSFQGATEAFF.

V usage is TRBV6-5 and J usage is TRBJ2-4; 7 nucleotides line up with TRBD2. The CDR3 spans 14 residues. J lost 8 bases, V lost 0 bases, and 4 bases had no gene match. Germline V gene lookup returns CDR1 MNHEY and CDR2 SVGAGI. The CDR3 sequence is CASSYSREGYIQYF. Written as DNA, the CDR3 is TGTGCCAGCAGTTACTCGAGGGAGGGTTACATTCAGTACTTC.

The gene calls are TRBV27 and TRBJ1-3; no firm D call. In germline, CDR1 is MNHEY, CDR2 SMNVEV (reference sequence). The CDR3 is 16 residues long. The ends were cut back, 0 bases at V and 0 bases at J, with 9 bases in the middle. The chain's CDR3 is CASSLSYPRSGNTIYF. The DNA of the CDR3 is TGTGCCAGCAGTTTATCGTACCCCCGCTCTGGAAACACCATATATTTT.

This chain joins TRBV10-2 and TRBJ2-5; TRBD1 matches 7 bases. CDR1 is WSHSY, CDR2 SAAADI, per germline. V lost 7 bases and J lost 6; bases outside the gene matches: 11. This CDR3 contains 14 residues. The CDR3: CASTGQEYKKTQYF. CDR3 nucleotides: TGCGCCAGCACTGGACAGGAATACAAAAAGACCCAGTACTTC.

The J gene is TRBJ2-2, the V gene TRBV2; possibly TRBD1 or TRBD2 for D (5 bases each). The CDR3 contains 13 residues. The germline CDR1 and CDR2 sequences are SNHLY and FYNNEI. V lost 9 bases and J lost 4, with 12 bases in between. Here the CDR3 reads CASQGDGTGELFF. The CDR3 DNA is TGTGCCAGTCAGGGAGATGGCACCGGGGAGCTGTTTTTT.

The chain is built from TRBV5-1 and TRBJ1-6; TRBD1 might be the D (5 bases). V was trimmed by 0 bases and J by 12 bases, leaving 13 bases between them. Germline V gene sequence: CDR1 SGHRS, CDR2 YFSETQ. CDR3 length: 14 residues. CDR3 coding DNA: TGCGCCAGCAGCTTGGGAGATCCCGGGGGACCCCTCCACTTT. Translating it yields CASSLGDPGGPLHF.

This sequence joins TRBV2 and TRBJ1-5, with TRBD1 matching 7 bases. CDR3 length: 13 residues. From germline, CDR1 is SNHLY and CDR2 FYNNEI. V lost 3 bases, J lost 9 bases, and 5 bases stayed unmatched. The CDR3 DNA sequence: TGTGCCAGCAGTGACAGGGGGGGGAGGCCCCAGCATTTT. It translates to CASSDRGGRPQHF.

Concerning this clone itself: This CDR3 is also generated by other DNA sequences in the sample. This chain connects TRBV5-4 to TRBJ2-5, with D possibly being TRBD2 (5 bases). This CDR3 comprises 14 residues. Between the trimmed V and J ends, which lost 0 bases and 2 bases, there was a span of 8 bases. Germline-derived CDR1 and CDR2 are SGHNT and YYREEE (reference sequence). This CDR3 is CASSLDSGQETQYF. The CDR3 DNA follows: TGTGCCAGCAGCTTGGATTCGGGGCAAGAGACCCAGTACTTC.

The chain recombines TRBV2 with TRBJ1-5, with D uncertain. The germline gives CDR1 SNHLY, CDR2 FYNNEI. This CDR3 comprises 16 residues. Trimming removed 0 bases from V and 11 bases from J, with 20 bases in between. The CDR3 nucleotides read TGTGCCAGCAGTGAAGCTGAAATAAGGTCTCACGGGTCCCAGCATTTT. It codes for CASSEAEIRSHGSQHF. The entire variable domain, with the rest obtained from reference TRBV2 and TRBJ1-5, is as follows: EPEVTQTPSHQVTQMGQEVILRCVPISNHLYFYWYRQILGQKVEFLVSFYNNEISEKSEIFDDQFSVERPDGSNFTLKIRSTKLEDSAMYFCASSEAEIRSHGSQHFGDGTRLSIL.

This chain uses TRBV11-2 with TRBJ2-7; the match to TRBD2 covers 12 bases. CDR1 and CDR2 from the germline V gene are SGHAT and FQNNGV. This CDR3 is 17 amino acids long. J was trimmed by 0 bases and V by 6 bases; bases with no gene match: 9. CDR3 nucleotides: TGTGCCAGCAGTCCTCTAGCGGGAGGGATAAGCTCCTACGAGCAGTACTTC. Translating gives CASSPLAGGISSYEQYF.

The sample holds one count of this clone. V and J are TRBV5-6 and TRBJ2-3, with D uncertain. Trimming stripped 3 bases from V and 7 bases from J, with 9 bases between. Germline V lookup: CDR1 SGHDT, CDR2 YYEEEE. This CDR3 spans 12 amino acids. The CDR3 region is CASSSRWNTQYF. DNA of the CDR3: TGTGCCAGCAGCTCTCGGTGGAATACGCAGTATTTT.

The CDR3 loop reads CASSRQGDNSPLHF. The CDR3 coding sequence is TGTGCCAGCAGCCGACAGGGAGACAATTCACCCCTCCACTTT. The chain carries TRBV5-4 and TRBJ1-6; 7 bases align to TRBD1. The CDR3 totals 14 residues. Germline assignment: CDR1 SGHNT and CDR2 YYREEE (reference sequence). Germline trimming cut 4 bases from V and 7 bases from J; bases unmatched to any gene: 5. The full variable domain, rest sourced from reference TRBV5-4 and TRBJ1-6, is ETGVTQSPTHLIKTRGQQVTLRCSSQSGHNTVSWYQQALGQGPQFIFQYYREEENGRGNFPPRFSGLQFPNYSSELNVNALELDDSALYLCASSRQGDNSPLHFGNGTRLTVT.

The DNA for the CDR3 is TGTGCCAGCCTCGGGCGGGGTTGGCAGCCCCAGCATTTT. Its protein is CASLGRGWQPQHF. This chain uses TRBV28 with TRBJ1-5; D is unclear. V shed 8 bases and J shed 7 bases, with 15 bases lying between them. Germline CDR1 and CDR2: MDHEN and SYDVKM. The CDR3 extends over 13 amino acids.